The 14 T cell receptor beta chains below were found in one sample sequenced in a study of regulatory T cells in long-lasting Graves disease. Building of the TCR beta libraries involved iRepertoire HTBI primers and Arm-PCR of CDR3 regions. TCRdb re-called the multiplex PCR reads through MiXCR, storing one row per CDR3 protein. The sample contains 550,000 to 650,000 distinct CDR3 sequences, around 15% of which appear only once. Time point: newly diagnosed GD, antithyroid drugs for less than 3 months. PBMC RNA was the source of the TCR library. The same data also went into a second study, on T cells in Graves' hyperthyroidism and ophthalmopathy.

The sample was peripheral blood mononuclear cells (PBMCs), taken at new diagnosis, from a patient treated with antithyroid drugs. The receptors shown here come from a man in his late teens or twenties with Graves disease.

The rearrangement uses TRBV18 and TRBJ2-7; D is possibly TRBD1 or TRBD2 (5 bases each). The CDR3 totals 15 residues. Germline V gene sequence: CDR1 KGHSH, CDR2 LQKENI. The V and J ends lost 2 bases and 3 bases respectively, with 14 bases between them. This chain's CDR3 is CASSPGGWGNYEQYF. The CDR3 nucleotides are TGTGCCAGCTCACCAGGCGGCTGGGGGAACTACGAGCAGTACTTC. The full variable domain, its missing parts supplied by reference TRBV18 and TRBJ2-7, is NAGVMQNPRHLVRRRGQEARLRCSPMKGHSHVYWYRQLPEEGLKFMVYLQKENIIDESGMPKERFSAEFPKEGPSILRIQQVVRGDSAAYFCASSPGGWGNYEQYFGPGTRLTVT.

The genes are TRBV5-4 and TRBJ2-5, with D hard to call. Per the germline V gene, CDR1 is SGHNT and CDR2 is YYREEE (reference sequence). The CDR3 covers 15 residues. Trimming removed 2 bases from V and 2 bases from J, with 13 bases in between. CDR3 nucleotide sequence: TGTGCCAGCAGCTTTCCCGGATCAAGGCAAGAGACCCAGTACTTC. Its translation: CASSFPGSRQETQYF.

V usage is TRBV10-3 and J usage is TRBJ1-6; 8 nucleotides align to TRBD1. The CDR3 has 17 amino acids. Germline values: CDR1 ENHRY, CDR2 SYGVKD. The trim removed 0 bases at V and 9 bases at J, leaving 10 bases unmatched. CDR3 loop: CAISESSSRGLGSPLHF. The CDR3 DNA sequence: TGTGCCATCAGTGAGTCGTCGAGCAGGGGGCTAGGTTCACCCCTCCACTTT.

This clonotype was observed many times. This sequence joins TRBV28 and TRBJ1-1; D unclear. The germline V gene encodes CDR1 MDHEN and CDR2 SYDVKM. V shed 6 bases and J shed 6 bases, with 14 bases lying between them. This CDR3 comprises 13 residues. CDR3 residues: CASRDSVFPEAFF. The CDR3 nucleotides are TGTGCCAGCAGAGACTCAGTCTTCCCTGAAGCTTTCTTT.

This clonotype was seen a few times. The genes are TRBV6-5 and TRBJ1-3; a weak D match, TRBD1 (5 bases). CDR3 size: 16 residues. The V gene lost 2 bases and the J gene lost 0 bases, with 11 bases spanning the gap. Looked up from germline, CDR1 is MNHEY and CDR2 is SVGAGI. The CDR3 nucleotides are TGTGCCAGCAGTTACGTCAACCAGGGCTCTGGAAACACCATATATTTT. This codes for CASSYVNQGSGNTIYF.

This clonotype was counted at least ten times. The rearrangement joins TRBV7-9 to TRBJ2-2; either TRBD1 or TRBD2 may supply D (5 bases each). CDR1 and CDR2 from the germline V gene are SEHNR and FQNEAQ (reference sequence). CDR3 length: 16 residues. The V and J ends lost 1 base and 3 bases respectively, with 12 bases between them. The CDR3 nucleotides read TGTGCCAGCAGCTTAGGGGGGAGTGCGGACACCGGGGAGCTGTTTTTT. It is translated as CASSLGGSADTGELFF.

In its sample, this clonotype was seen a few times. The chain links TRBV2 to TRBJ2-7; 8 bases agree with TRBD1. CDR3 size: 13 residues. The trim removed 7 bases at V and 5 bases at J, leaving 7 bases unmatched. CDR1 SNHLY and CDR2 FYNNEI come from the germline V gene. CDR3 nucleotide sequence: TGTGCCAGCAACAGACAGGGGAGTAACGAGCAGTACTTC. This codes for CASNRQGSNEQYF.

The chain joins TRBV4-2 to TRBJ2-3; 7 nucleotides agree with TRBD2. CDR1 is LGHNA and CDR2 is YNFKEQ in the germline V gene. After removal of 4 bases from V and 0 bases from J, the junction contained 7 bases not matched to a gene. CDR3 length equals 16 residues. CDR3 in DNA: TGTGCCAGCAGCCCGGTAGGGGAGGGTAGCACAGATACGCAGTATTTT. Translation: CASSPVGEGSTDTQYF.

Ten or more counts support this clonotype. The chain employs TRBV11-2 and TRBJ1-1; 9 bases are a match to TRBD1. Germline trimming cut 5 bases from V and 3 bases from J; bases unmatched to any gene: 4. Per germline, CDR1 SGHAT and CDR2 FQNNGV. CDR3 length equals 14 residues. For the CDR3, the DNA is TGTGCCAGCAGCGCCGGACAGGGGTACACTGAAGCTTTCTTT. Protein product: CASSAGQGYTEAFF.

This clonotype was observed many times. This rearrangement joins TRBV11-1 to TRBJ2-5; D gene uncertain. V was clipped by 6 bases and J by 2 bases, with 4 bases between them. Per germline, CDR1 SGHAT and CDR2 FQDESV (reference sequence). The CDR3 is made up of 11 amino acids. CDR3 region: CASRRQETQYF. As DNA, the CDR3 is TGTGCCAGCAGACGACAAGAGACCCAGTACTTC.

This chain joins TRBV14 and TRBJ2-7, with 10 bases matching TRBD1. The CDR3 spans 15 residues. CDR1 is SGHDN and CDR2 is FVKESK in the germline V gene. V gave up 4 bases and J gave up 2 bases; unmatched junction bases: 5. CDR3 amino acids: CASSRPGTGAYEQYF. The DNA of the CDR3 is TGTGCCAGCAGCCGTCCCGGGACAGGGGCCTACGAGCAGTACTTC.

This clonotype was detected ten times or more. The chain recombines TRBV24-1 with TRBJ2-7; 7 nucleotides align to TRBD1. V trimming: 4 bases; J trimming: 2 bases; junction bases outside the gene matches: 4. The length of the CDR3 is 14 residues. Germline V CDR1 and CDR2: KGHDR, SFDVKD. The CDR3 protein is CATSDPGQAYEQYF. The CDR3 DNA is TGTGCCACCAGTGACCCCGGACAGGCCTACGAGCAGTACTTC.

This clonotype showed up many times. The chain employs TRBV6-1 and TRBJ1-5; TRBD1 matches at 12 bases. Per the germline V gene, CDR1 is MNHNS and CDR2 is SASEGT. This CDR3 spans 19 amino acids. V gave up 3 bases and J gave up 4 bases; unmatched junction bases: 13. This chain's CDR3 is CASSDLRGTGGEKNQPQHF. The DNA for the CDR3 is TGTGCCAGCAGTGACCTTAGGGGGACAGGGGGCGAAAAGAATCAGCCCCAGCATTTT.

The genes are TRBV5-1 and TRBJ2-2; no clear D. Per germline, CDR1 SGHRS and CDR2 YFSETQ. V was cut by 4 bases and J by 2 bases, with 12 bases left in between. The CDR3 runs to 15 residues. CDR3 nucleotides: TGCGCCAGCAGCGGGGTAGCCAGTAACACCGGGGAGCTGTTTTTT. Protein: CASSGVASNTGELFF.